One sample yielded the 4 T cell receptor beta chains listed below, sequenced in a study of blood T cell repertoires in COVID-19. Sequencing was performed with immunoSEQ multiplex PCR; in TCRdb, only in-frame clones are kept and a portion is missing. The table records around 160,000 clones, 70% to 90% of them present only once. Sequenced sample: peripheral blood. These TCRs come from a woman aged 55-69 years with COVID-19, enrolled during active disease.

J is TRBJ2-1 and V is TRBV5-1; 7 bases match TRBD2. CDR1 SGHRS and CDR2 YFSETQ come from the germline V gene. The CDR3 length is 15 residues. V lost 2 bases to trimming and J lost 2 bases; unmatched junction nucleotides: 4. The CDR3 region has the DNA TGCGCCAGCAGCTTTAGTGGGAGGGCCTACAATGAGCAGTTCTTC. This encodes CASSFSGRAYNEQFF.

The CDR3 DNA is TGTGCTAGTGGTTTCCAACCGTGGGCTCGGGACGCTAGCGGGGGCGCGGGCAATGAGCAGTTCTTC. Translation: CASGFQPWARDASGGAGNEQFF. The chain employs TRBV12-5 and TRBJ2-1; 10 bases fit TRBD2. Germline V gene lookup returns CDR1 LGHNT and CDR2 FRNRAP. With 3 bases clipped from V and 6 bases from J, the junction kept 26 bases outside the gene matches. This CDR3 has 22 residues.

V is TRBV7-2 and J is TRBJ2-5, with D maybe TRBD2 (5 bases). The CDR3 is 14 residues long. The ends were cut back, 4 bases at V and 6 bases at J, with 15 bases in the middle. Germline CDR1 reads SGHTA; CDR2 reads FQGNSA. Here the CDR3 DNA reads TGTGCCAGCAGCTCTAGCCGTGGGCCGAAGACCCAGTACTTC. Translating it yields CASSSSRGPKTQYF.

V and J are TRBV6-5 and TRBJ2-3; 7 bases are shared with TRBD2. V lost 4 bases, J lost 6 bases, and 10 bases stayed unmatched. There are 15 residues in the CDR3. The V gene's germline CDR1 is MNHEY and CDR2 SVGAGI. The CDR3 spells CASSSSGVGFDTQYF. The CDR3 region has the DNA TGTGCCAGCAGTTCAAGCGGGGTAGGGTTCGATACGCAGTATTTT.